This TCR beta chain was recovered during a study of cytomegalovirus exposure and HLA in healthy donors. CDR1 is SGDLS, CDR2 YYNGEE, per germline. The ends were cut back, 3 bases at V and 0 bases at J, with 10 bases in the middle. The CDR3 consists of 15 residues. With 60 Vbeta and 13 Jbeta primers, the PCR was carried out. The assay was immunoSEQ multiplex PCR, and TCRdb's table has in-frame clones only and misses some. This table holds 150,000 to 200,000 clones, roughly 83% found once. The sequence was collected from a woman in her forties or fifties in good health and CMV-seronegative. Specimen: PBMCs. The chain carries TRBV9 and TRBJ2-1; D gene ambiguous. This CDR3 is CASSERVSSYNEQFF. CDR3 sequence (DNA): TGTGCCAGCAGCGAGAGAGTGAGCTCCTACAATGAGCAGTTCTTC.